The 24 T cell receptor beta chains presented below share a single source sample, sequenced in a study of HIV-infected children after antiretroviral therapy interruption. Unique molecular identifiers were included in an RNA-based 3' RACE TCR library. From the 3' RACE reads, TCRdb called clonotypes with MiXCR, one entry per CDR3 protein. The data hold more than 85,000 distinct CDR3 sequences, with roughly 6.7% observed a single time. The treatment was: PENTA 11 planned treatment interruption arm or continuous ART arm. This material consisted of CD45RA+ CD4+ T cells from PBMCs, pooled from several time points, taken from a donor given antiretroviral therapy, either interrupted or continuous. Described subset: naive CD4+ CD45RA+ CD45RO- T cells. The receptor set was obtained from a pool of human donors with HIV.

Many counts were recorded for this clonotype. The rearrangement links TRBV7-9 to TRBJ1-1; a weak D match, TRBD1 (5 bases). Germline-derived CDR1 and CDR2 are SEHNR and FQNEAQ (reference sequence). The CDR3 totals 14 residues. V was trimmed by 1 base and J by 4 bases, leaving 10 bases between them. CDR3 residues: CASSLGGEITEAFF. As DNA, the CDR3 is TGTGCCAGCAGCTTAGGGGGCGAAATCACTGAAGCTTTCTTT.

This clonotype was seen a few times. CDR3 sequence reads: CASRKTSGTYEQYF. DNA for the CDR3: TGTGCCAGCAGAAAAACTAGCGGAACCTACGAGCAGTACTTC. The gene calls are TRBV6-2 or TRBV6-3 and TRBJ2-7; 8 bases are a match to TRBD2. The V segment lost 6 bases and the J segment 2 bases; nucleotides outside the gene matches: 6. The CDR3 sequence is 14 residues long. Germline CDR1 and CDR2: MNHEY and SVGEGT.

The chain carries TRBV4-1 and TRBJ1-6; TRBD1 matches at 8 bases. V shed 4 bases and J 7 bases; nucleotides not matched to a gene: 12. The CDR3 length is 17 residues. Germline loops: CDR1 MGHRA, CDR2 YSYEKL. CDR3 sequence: CASSLILGQAKNSPLHF. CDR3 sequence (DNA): TGCGCCAGCAGCCTTATATTGGGACAGGCGAAAAATTCACCCCTCCACTTT.

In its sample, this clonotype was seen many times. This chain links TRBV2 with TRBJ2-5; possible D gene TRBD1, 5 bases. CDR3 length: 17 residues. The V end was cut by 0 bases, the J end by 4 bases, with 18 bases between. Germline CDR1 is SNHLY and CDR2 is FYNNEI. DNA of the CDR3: TGTGCCAGCAGTGAAGCGCAGGTCTCGACAGTCCGAGAGACCCAGTACTTC. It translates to CASSEAQVSTVRETQYF. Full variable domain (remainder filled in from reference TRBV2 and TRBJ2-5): EPEVTQTPSHQVTQMGQEVILRCVPISNHLYFYWYRQILGQKVEFLVSFYNNEISEKSEIFDDQFSVERPDGSNFTLKIRSTKLEDSAMYFCASSEAQVSTVRETQYFGPGTRLLVL.

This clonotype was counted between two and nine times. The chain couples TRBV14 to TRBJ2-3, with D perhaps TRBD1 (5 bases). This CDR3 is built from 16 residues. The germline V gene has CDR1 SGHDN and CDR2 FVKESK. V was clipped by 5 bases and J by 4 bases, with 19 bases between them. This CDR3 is CASSATRLKGPDTQYF. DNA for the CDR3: TGTGCCAGCAGCGCTACCCGACTCAAGGGGCCAGATACGCAGTATTTT. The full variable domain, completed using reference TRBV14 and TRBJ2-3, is EAGVTQFPSHSVIEKGQTVTLRCDPISGHDNLYWYRRVMGKEIKFLLHFVKESKQDESGMPNNRFLAERTGGTYSTLKVQPAELEDSGVYFCASSATRLKGPDTQYFGPGTRLTVL.

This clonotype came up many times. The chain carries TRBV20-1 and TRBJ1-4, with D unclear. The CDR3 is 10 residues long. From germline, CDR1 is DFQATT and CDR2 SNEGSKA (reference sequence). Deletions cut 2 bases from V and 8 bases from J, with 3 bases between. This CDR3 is CSARNEKLFF. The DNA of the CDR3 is TGCAGTGCTAGAAACGAAAAACTGTTTTTT.

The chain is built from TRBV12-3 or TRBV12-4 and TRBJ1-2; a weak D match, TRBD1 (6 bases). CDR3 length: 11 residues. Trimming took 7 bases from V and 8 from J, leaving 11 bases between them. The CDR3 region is CASTTGIGYTF. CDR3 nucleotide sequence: TGTGCCAGCACAACAGGGATAGGCTACACCTTC.

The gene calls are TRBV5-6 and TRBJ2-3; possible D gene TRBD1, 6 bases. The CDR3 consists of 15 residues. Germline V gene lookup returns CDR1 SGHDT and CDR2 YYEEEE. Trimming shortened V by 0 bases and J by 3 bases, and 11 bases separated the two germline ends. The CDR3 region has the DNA TGTGCCAGCAGCTTGGTGGGGGCGAGGACAGATACGCAGTATTTT. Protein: CASSLVGARTDTQYF. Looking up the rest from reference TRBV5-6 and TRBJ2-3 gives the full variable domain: DAGVTQSPTHLIKTRGQQVTLRCSPKSGHDTVSWYQQALGQGPQFIFQYYEEEERQRGNFPDRFSGHQFPNYSSELNVNALLLGDSALYLCASSLVGARTDTQYFGPGTRLTVL.

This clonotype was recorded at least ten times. In DNA form, the CDR3 reads TGCAGCGGACAACGTACAGGGGTCAATGAGCAGTTCTTC. Residues: CSGQRTGVNEQFF. V usage is TRBV29-1 and J usage is TRBJ2-1, with 7 bases identical to TRBD1. CDR3 length: 13 amino acids. V was clipped by 7 bases and J by 6 bases; unmatched bases: 9. Germline V CDR1 and CDR2: SQVTM, ANQGSEA.

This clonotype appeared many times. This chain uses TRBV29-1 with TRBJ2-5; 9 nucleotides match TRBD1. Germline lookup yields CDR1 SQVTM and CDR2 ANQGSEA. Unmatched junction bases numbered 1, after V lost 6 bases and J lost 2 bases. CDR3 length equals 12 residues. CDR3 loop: CSVGTGQETQYF. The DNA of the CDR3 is TGCAGCGTAGGGACAGGGCAAGAGACCCAGTACTTC. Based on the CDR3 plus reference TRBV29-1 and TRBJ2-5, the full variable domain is SAVISQKPSRDICQRGTSLTIQCQVDSQVTMMFWYRQQPGQSLTLIATANQGSEATYESGFVIDKFPISRPNLTFSTLTVSNMSPEDSSIYLCSVGTGQETQYFGPGTRLLVL.

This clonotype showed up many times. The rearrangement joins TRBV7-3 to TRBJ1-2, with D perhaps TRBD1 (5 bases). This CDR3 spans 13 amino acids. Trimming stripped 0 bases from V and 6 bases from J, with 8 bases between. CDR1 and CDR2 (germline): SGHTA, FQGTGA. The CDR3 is CASSLTPGDGYTF. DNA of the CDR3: TGTGCCAGCAGCTTAACTCCGGGGGATGGCTACACCTTC.

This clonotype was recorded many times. This CDR3 is CASILRGRNEQFF. The CDR3 DNA is TGTGCCAGCATTCTCCGGGGGAGGAATGAGCAGTTCTTC. The chain carries TRBV12-3 or TRBV12-4 and TRBJ2-1, with D perhaps matching TRBD2 (6 bases). The CDR3 totals 13 residues. Trimming pared 7 bases from V and 7 bases from J, leaving 14 bases between.

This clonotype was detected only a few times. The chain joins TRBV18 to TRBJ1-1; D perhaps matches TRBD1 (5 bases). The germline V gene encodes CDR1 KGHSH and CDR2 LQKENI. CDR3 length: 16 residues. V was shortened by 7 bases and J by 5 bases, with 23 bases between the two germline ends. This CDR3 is CASFDPGLGEPTEAFF. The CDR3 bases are TGTGCCAGCTTTGACCCGGGGTTGGGGGAACCAACTGAAGCTTTCTTT.

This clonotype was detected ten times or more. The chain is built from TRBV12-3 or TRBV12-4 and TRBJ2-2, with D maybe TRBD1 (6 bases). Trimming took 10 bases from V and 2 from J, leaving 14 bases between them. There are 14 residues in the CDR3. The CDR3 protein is CATDRDTNTGELFF. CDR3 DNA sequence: TGTGCCACAGACCGGGACACCAACACCGGGGAGCTGTTTTTT.

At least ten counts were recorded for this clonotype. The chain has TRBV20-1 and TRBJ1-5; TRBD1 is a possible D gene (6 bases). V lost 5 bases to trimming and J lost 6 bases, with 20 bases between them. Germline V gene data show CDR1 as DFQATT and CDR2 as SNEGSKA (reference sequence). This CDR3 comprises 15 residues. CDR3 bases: TGCAGTGCTCGAGGGGGTCCCCTCGACGGTCAGCCCCAGCATTTT. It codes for CSARGGPLDGQPQHF.

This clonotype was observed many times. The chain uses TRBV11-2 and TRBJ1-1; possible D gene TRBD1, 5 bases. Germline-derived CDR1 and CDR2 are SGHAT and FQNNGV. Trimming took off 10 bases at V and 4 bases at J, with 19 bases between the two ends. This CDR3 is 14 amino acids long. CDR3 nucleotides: TGTGCCACCAGATCAGTCCGGGGGGGCACTGAAGCTTTCTTT. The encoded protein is CATRSVRGGTEAFF.

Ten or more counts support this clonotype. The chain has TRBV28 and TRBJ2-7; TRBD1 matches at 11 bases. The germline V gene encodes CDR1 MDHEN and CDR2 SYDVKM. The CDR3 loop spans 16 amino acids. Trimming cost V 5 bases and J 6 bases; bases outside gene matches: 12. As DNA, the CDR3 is TGTGCCAGCAGTCCCCACCGTGGACAGGGGGCCTCCGAGCAGTACTTC. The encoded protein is CASSPHRGQGASEQYF.

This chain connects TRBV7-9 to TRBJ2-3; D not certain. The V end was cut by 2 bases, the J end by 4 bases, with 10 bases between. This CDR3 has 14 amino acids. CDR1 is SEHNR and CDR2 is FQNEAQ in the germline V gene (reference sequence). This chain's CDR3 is CASSLRIYSDTQYF. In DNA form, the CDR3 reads TGTGCCAGCAGCTTAAGAATCTATTCAGATACGCAGTATTTT.

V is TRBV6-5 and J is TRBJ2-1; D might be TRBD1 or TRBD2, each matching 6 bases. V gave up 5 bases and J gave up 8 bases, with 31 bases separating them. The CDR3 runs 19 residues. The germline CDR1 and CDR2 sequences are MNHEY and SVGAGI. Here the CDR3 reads CASSPRVTVRRGVGDEQFF. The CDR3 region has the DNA TGTGCCAGCAGTCCCCGGGTGACAGTCCGAAGGGGGGTTGGGGATGAGCAGTTCTTC.

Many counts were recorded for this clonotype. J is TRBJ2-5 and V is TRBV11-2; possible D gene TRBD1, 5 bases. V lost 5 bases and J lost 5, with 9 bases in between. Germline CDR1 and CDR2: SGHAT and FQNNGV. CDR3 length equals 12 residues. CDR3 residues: CASSRQYETQYF. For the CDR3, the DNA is TGTGCCAGCAGCCGACAGTATGAGACCCAGTACTTC. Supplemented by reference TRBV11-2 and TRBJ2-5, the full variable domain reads EAGVAQSPRYKIIEKRQSVAFWCNPISGHATLYWYQQILGQGPKLLIQFQNNGVVDDSQLPKDRFSAERLKGVDSTLKIQPAKLEDSAVYLCASSRQYETQYFGPGTRLLVL.

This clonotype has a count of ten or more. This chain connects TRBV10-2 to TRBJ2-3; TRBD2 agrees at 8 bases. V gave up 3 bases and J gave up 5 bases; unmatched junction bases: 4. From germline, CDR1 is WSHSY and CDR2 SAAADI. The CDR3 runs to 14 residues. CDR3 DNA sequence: TGCGCCAGCAGTGACGGGGGGGTGGTAGATACGCAGTATTTT. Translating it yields CASSDGGVVDTQYF.

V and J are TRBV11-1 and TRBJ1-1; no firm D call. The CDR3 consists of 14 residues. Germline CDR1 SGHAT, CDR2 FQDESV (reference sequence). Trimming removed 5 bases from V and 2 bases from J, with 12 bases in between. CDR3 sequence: CASSLRRVNTEAFF. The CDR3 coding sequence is TGTGCCAGCAGCCTTAGAAGGGTTAACACTGAAGCTTTCTTT.

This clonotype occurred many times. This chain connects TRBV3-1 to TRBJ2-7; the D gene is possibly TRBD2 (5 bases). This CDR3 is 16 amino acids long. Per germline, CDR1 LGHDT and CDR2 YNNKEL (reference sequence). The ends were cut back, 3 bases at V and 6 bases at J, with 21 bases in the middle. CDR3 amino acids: CASSQEEKVWPSEQYF. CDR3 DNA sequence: TGTGCCAGCAGCCAGGAGGAGAAGGTCTGGCCCTCCGAGCAGTACTTC.

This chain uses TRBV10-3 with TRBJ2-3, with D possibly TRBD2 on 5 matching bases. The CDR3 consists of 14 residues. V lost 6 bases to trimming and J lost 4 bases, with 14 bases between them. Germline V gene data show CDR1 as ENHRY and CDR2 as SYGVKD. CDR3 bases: TGTGCCATCAGGGTGACGGGGAGCCCAGATACGCAGTATTTT. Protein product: CAIRVTGSPDTQYF.